This TCR beta chain was recovered during a study of T cell repertoires in cytomegalovirus infection. TCRdb reprocessed the reads with MiXCR, giving one entry per CDR3 protein. The sample holds some 680,000 distinct CDR3 sequences, roughly a third seen once. V gave up 4 bases and J gave up 12 bases, with 15 bases separating them. In germline, CDR1 is SEHNR, CDR2 FQNEAQ (reference sequence). CDR3 size: 13 residues. This sequence originates from a human donor in good health (CMV status not recorded). Some clones in this sample may be carry-over from other donors' samples. V and J are TRBV7-9 and TRBJ1-4, with D possibly being TRBD1 (5 bases). The specimen sequenced was PBMCs. The CDR3 protein is CASSSTAAGELFF. The CDR3 DNA reads as TGTGCCAGCAGCTCGACAGCCGCTGGGGAACTGTTTTTT.